These T cell receptor beta chains were read from a single sample in a study of blood T cells in healthy people across ages. MiXCR, applied by TCRdb to the 5' RACE reads, yields one record per CDR3 protein. The repertoire holds over 1,200,000 distinct CDR3 sequences, roughly 59% seen once, with approximately 7% in the top ten. Sequenced input: blood. These receptors came from a man aged 18 to 35 in good health. The CDR3 runs from the conserved cysteine through the conserved F or W. The D gene is left open where the match is weak. Some rows mark clone size as missing; the rest say once, few, many or name a class of expanded clone.

d_gene: .
abundance: .
j_gene: TRBJ2-7
v_gene: TRBV5-6
CDR3aa: CASSHMTGFDEQYF
CDR3nt: TGTGCCAGCAGTCATATGACGGGGTTTGACGAGCAGTACTTC

d_gene: .
abundance: once
j_gene: TRBJ1-4
v_gene: TRBV2
CDR3aa: CASSEAVGGVATNEKLFF
CDR3nt: TGTGCCAGCAGTGAAGCGGTGGGAGGTGTTGCAACTAATGAAAAACTGTTTTTT

d_gene: .
abundance: .
j_gene: TRBJ2-6
v_gene: TRBV20-1
CDR3aa: CSASSGRRTGANVLTF
CDR3nt: TGCAGTGCTTCATCGGGGAGAAGAACTGGGGCCAACGTCCTGACTTTC

d_gene: .
abundance: once
j_gene: TRBJ2-1
v_gene: TRBV5-1
CDR3aa: CASSLFGPFSYNEQFF
CDR3nt: TGCGCCAGCAGCTTGTTTGGTCCCTTCTCCTACAATGAGCAGTTCTTC

d_gene: .
abundance: .
j_gene: TRBJ1-6
v_gene: TRBV18
CDR3aa: CASSREENSPLHF
CDR3nt: TGTGCCAGCTCACGGGAGGAAAATTCACCCCTCCACTTT

d_gene: .
abundance: .
j_gene: TRBJ2-5
v_gene: TRBV5-1
CDR3aa: CASSQGRVNEQYF
CDR3nt: TGCGCCAGCAGCCAAGGCCGGGTCAATGAGCAGTACTTC

d_gene: TRBD2
abundance: .
j_gene: TRBJ2-1
v_gene: TRBV7-9
CDR3aa: CASTRAGATLRKGQFF
CDR3nt: TGTGCCAGCACCCGAGCGGGAGCAACCCTCCGAAAAGGGCAGTTCTTC

d_gene: .
abundance: few
j_gene: TRBJ2-3
v_gene: TRBV9
CDR3aa: CASSVEGLTTDTQYF
CDR3nt: TGTGCCAGCAGCGTAGAGGGTCTGACCACAGATACGCAGTATTTT

d_gene: .
abundance: .
j_gene: TRBJ2-5
v_gene: TRBV29-1
CDR3aa: CSVEGRNHRETQYF
CDR3nt: TGCAGCGTCGAGGGGCGGAACCACAGGGAGACCCAGTACTTC

d_gene: .
abundance: .
j_gene: TRBJ2-3
v_gene: TRBV10-3
CDR3aa: CAISGGAITDTQYF
CDR3nt: TGTGCCATCAGTGGGGGGGCAATCACAGATACGCAGTATTTT

d_gene: .
abundance: few
j_gene: TRBJ2-3
v_gene: TRBV2
CDR3aa: CASSDLGSSTDTQYF
CDR3nt: TGTGCCAGCTCCGACTTAGGCTCTAGCACAGATACGCAGTATTTT

d_gene: .
abundance: .
j_gene: TRBJ1-5
v_gene: TRBV12-3/TRBV12-4
CDR3aa: CASRRGSSNQPQHF
CDR3nt: TGTGCCAGCAGACGGGGGTCCAGCAATCAGCCCCAGCATTTT

d_gene: .
abundance: .
j_gene: TRBJ2-7
v_gene: TRBV9
CDR3aa: CASSGTGAGYEQYF
CDR3nt: TGTGCCAGCAGCGGAACAGGGGCGGGGTACGAGCAGTACTTC

d_gene: TRBD1
abundance: .
j_gene: TRBJ2-7
v_gene: TRBV6-5
CDR3aa: CASSCNAPGDRYTYEQYF
CDR3nt: TGTGCCAGCAGTTGCAACGCTCCGGGGGACAGGTACACATACGAGCAGTACTTC

d_gene: .
abundance: .
j_gene: TRBJ1-1
v_gene: TRBV11-2
CDR3aa: CASSRRRPGTRLNTEAFF
CDR3nt: TGTGCCAGCAGCCGCCGAAGGCCAGGGACCCGCCTGAACACTGAAGCTTTCTTT

d_gene: .
abundance: once
j_gene: TRBJ2-7
v_gene: TRBV6-2/TRBV6-3
CDR3aa: CASTDRTGWGSYEQYF
CDR3nt: TGTGCCAGCACCGACCGAACAGGGTGGGGATCCTACGAGCAGTACTTC

d_gene: TRBD2
abundance: .
j_gene: TRBJ2-2
v_gene: TRBV12-3/TRBV12-4
CDR3aa: CASAKLRLAGENTGELFF
CDR3nt: TGTGCCAGCGCCAAACTCCGTCTAGCGGGAGAGAACACCGGGGAGCTGTTTTTT

d_gene: TRBD1
abundance: .
j_gene: TRBJ1-2
v_gene: TRBV10-3
CDR3aa: CAIRGQGINYGYTF
CDR3nt: TGTGCCATCAGGGGACAGGGGATCAACTATGGCTACACCTTC

d_gene: .
abundance: .
j_gene: TRBJ1-1
v_gene: TRBV5-1
CDR3aa: CASSLEYQVWDRLEAFF
CDR3nt: TGCGCCAGCAGCTTGGAGTACCAAGTCTGGGATCGGTTGGAAGCTTTCTTT

d_gene: TRBD1
abundance: .
j_gene: TRBJ2-2
v_gene: TRBV15
CDR3aa: CATSGTVNTGELFF
CDR3nt: TGTGCCACCAGCGGGACAGTGAACACCGGGGAGCTGTTTTTT

d_gene: .
abundance: .
j_gene: TRBJ2-1
v_gene: TRBV7-2
CDR3aa: CASTPAAGEQFF
CDR3nt: TGTGCCAGCACCCCAGCGGCGGGTGAGCAGTTCTTC

d_gene: .
abundance: .
j_gene: TRBJ2-5
v_gene: TRBV5-1
CDR3aa: CASSQGPGQTQYF
CDR3nt: TGCGCCAGCAGCCAAGGCCCGGGCCAGACCCAGTACTTC

d_gene: TRBD2
abundance: .
j_gene: TRBJ2-1
v_gene: TRBV20-1
CDR3aa: CSASLRDYLHNEQFF
CDR3nt: TGCAGTGCTAGCCTCCGGGACTACCTTCACAATGAGCAGTTCTTC

d_gene: TRBD2
abundance: .
j_gene: TRBJ2-7
v_gene: TRBV20-1
CDR3aa: CSARIGGGAYEQYF
CDR3nt: TGCAGTGCTAGAATCGGCGGGGGGGCCTACGAGCAGTACTTC

d_gene: TRBD1
abundance: .
j_gene: TRBJ2-4
v_gene: TRBV5-5
CDR3aa: CASSLHPGQAGNIQYF
CDR3nt: TGTGCCAGCAGCTTACACCCGGGACAGGCAGGAAACATTCAGTACTTC

d_gene: TRBD1
abundance: .
j_gene: TRBJ1-2
v_gene: TRBV13
CDR3aa: CASSRRGEHGYTF
CDR3nt: TGTGCCAGCAGCCGCAGGGGGGAGCATGGCTACACCTTC

d_gene: .
abundance: few
j_gene: TRBJ1-1
v_gene: TRBV6-2/TRBV6-3
CDR3aa: CASRARVNTEAFF
CDR3nt: TGTGCCAGCAGGGCTAGGGTGAACACTGAAGCTTTCTTT

d_gene: TRBD2
abundance: few
j_gene: TRBJ2-1
v_gene: TRBV12-3/TRBV12-4
CDR3aa: CASKAGGWSSYNEQFF
CDR3nt: TGTGCCAGCAAAGCGGGAGGGTGGAGCTCCTACAATGAGCAGTTCTTC

d_gene: TRBD1
abundance: .
j_gene: TRBJ1-1
v_gene: TRBV5-1
CDR3aa: CASSSTGTGGRDTEAFF
CDR3nt: TGCGCCAGCAGCTCAACCGGGACAGGGGGCCGTGACACTGAAGCTTTCTTT

d_gene: TRBD1
abundance: .
j_gene: TRBJ1-5
v_gene: TRBV27
CDR3aa: CASSFQGGGNQPQHF
CDR3nt: TGTGCCAGCAGTTTTCAGGGGGGGGGCAATCAGCCCCAGCATTTT

d_gene: TRBD1
abundance: .
j_gene: TRBJ1-1
v_gene: TRBV25-1
CDR3aa: CASSNKLGTGVNEAFF
CDR3nt: TGTGCCAGCAGTAACAAACTCGGGACAGGGGTTAATGAAGCTTTCTTT

d_gene: .
abundance: .
j_gene: TRBJ2-7
v_gene: TRBV12-3/TRBV12-4
CDR3aa: CASSFETETYEQYF
CDR3nt: TGTGCCAGCAGTTTCGAGACTGAAACCTACGAGCAGTACTTC

d_gene: .
abundance: .
j_gene: TRBJ2-3
v_gene: TRBV7-2
CDR3aa: CASSSPGTLTDTQYF
CDR3nt: TGTGCCAGCAGCTCCCCCGGGACCCTCACAGATACGCAGTATTTT

d_gene: TRBD1
abundance: few
j_gene: TRBJ2-6
v_gene: TRBV4-3
CDR3aa: CASSQTGYVLTF
CDR3nt: TGCGCCAGCAGCCAGACAGGGTACGTCCTGACTTTC

d_gene: TRBD2
abundance: .
j_gene: TRBJ2-7
v_gene: TRBV5-1
CDR3aa: CASSSIRSSGTSSRYEQYF
CDR3nt: TGCGCCAGCAGCTCTATCCGGTCATCCGGGACTAGCAGCCGCTACGAGCAGTACTTC

d_gene: .
abundance: few
j_gene: TRBJ2-6
v_gene: TRBV12-3/TRBV12-4
CDR3aa: CASRLSGLSGANVLTF
CDR3nt: TGTGCCAGCAGATTATCAGGGCTCTCTGGGGCCAACGTCCTGACTTTC

d_gene: .
abundance: many
j_gene: TRBJ2-5
v_gene: TRBV6-1
CDR3aa: CASSDDNQETQYF
CDR3nt: TGTGCCAGCAGTGATGACAACCAAGAGACCCAGTACTTC

d_gene: .
abundance: .
j_gene: TRBJ2-1
v_gene: TRBV4-1
CDR3aa: CASSQDSEDEQFF
CDR3nt: TGCGCCAGCAGCCAAGATAGTGAGGATGAGCAGTTCTTC

d_gene: .
abundance: once
j_gene: TRBJ2-4
v_gene: TRBV4-1
CDR3aa: CASSQEPGNLGYNEQYF
CDR3nt: TGCGCCAGCAGCCAGGAGCCAGGCAATTTAGGCTACAATGAGCAGTACTTC

d_gene: .
abundance: .
j_gene: TRBJ2-5
v_gene: TRBV6-2/TRBV6-3
CDR3aa: CASSYGTVPMGETQYF
CDR3nt: TGTGCCAGCAGTTACGGTACAGTCCCAATGGGAGAGACCCAGTACTTC

d_gene: .
abundance: .
j_gene: TRBJ2-7
v_gene: TRBV7-2
CDR3aa: CASSLVGWGRGSYEQYF
CDR3nt: TGTGCCAGCAGCTTAGTGGGATGGGGGAGAGGATCCTACGAGCAGTACTTC

d_gene: .
abundance: .
j_gene: TRBJ1-4
v_gene: TRBV20-1
CDR3aa: CSARAVTVNEKLFF
CDR3nt: TGCAGTGCTAGAGCCGTAACAGTAAATGAAAAACTGTTTTTT

d_gene: .
abundance: .
j_gene: TRBJ2-7
v_gene: TRBV3-1
CDR3aa: CASSQAGRTMEQYF
CDR3nt: TGTGCCAGCAGCCAAGCGGGGCGAACGATGGAGCAGTACTTC

d_gene: .
abundance: .
j_gene: TRBJ2-2
v_gene: TRBV3-1
CDR3aa: CASSGSTGELFF
CDR3nt: TGTGCCAGCAGCGGGAGCACCGGGGAGCTGTTTTTT

d_gene: .
abundance: few
j_gene: TRBJ2-7
v_gene: TRBV6-1
CDR3aa: CASSEGWGRDEQYF
CDR3nt: TGTGCCAGCAGTGAGGGATGGGGCAGAGACGAGCAGTACTTC

d_gene: .
abundance: .
j_gene: TRBJ2-1
v_gene: TRBV6-2/TRBV6-3
CDR3aa: CASSYSRTEIAVNYNEQFF
CDR3nt: TGTGCCAGCAGTTACTCACGGACAGAAATAGCCGTGAACTACAATGAGCAGTTCTTC

d_gene: .
abundance: few
j_gene: TRBJ2-1
v_gene: TRBV5-1
CDR3aa: CASSGDPSYNEQFF
CDR3nt: TGCGCCAGCAGCGGGGACCCCTCGTACAATGAGCAGTTCTTC

d_gene: TRBD2
abundance: .
j_gene: TRBJ2-7
v_gene: TRBV7-8
CDR3aa: CASSLSPSGSTYEQYF
CDR3nt: TGTGCCAGCAGCTTAAGTCCTAGCGGTTCAACCTACGAGCAGTACTTC

d_gene: .
abundance: .
j_gene: TRBJ2-5
v_gene: TRBV7-6
CDR3aa: CASSSTPGLQETQYF
CDR3nt: TGTGCCAGCAGCTCGACTCCGGGACTCCAAGAGACCCAGTACTTC

d_gene: TRBD1
abundance: few
j_gene: TRBJ2-7
v_gene: TRBV29-1
CDR3aa: CSVVGQGYYEQYF
CDR3nt: TGCAGCGTTGTGGGACAGGGGTACTACGAGCAGTACTTC

d_gene: TRBD2
abundance: few
j_gene: TRBJ2-3
v_gene: TRBV14
CDR3aa: CASSHTSGNVDTQYF
CDR3nt: TGTGCCAGCAGCCACACTAGCGGGAACGTCGATACGCAGTATTTT

d_gene: .
abundance: many
j_gene: TRBJ2-5
v_gene: TRBV6-2/TRBV6-3
CDR3aa: CASTLWGLETQYF
CDR3nt: TGTGCCAGCACTCTTTGGGGTTTAGAGACCCAGTACTTC

d_gene: .
abundance: few
j_gene: TRBJ2-6
v_gene: TRBV12-3/TRBV12-4
CDR3aa: CASSFQFRSGANVLTF
CDR3nt: TGTGCCAGCAGTTTTCAGTTCCGCTCTGGGGCCAACGTCCTGACTTTC

d_gene: .
abundance: .
j_gene: TRBJ2-1
v_gene: TRBV3-1
CDR3aa: CASTPKTYNEQFF
CDR3nt: TGTGCCAGCACCCCCAAAACCTACAATGAGCAGTTCTTC

d_gene: TRBD1
abundance: few
j_gene: TRBJ2-7
v_gene: TRBV5-6
CDR3aa: CASSLGPTGSYEQYF
CDR3nt: TGTGCCAGCAGCTTGGGCCCGACAGGGAGCTACGAGCAGTACTTC

d_gene: .
abundance: .
j_gene: TRBJ2-7
v_gene: TRBV20-1
CDR3aa: CSARTGTAIYEQYF
CDR3nt: TGCAGTGCAAGAACAGGGACCGCCATATACGAGCAGTACTTC

d_gene: TRBD2
abundance: .
j_gene: TRBJ2-7
v_gene: TRBV4-2
CDR3aa: CASSQVRLAGVTYEQYF
CDR3nt: TGTGCCAGCAGCCAAGTAAGGCTAGCGGGGGTTACCTACGAGCAGTACTTC

d_gene: .
abundance: few
j_gene: TRBJ2-7
v_gene: TRBV29-1
CDR3aa: CSAEGGTYEQYF
CDR3nt: TGCAGCGCGGAAGGGGGTACCTACGAGCAGTACTTC

d_gene: .
abundance: .
j_gene: TRBJ1-2
v_gene: TRBV7-2
CDR3aa: CASSPSTGESGYTF
CDR3nt: TGTGCCAGCAGCCCCTCGACGGGGGAATCGGGCTACACCTTC

d_gene: .
abundance: many
j_gene: TRBJ2-7
v_gene: TRBV27
CDR3aa: CASSFRGAYEQYF
CDR3nt: TGTGCCAGCAGCTTCAGGGGGGCCTACGAGCAGTACTTC